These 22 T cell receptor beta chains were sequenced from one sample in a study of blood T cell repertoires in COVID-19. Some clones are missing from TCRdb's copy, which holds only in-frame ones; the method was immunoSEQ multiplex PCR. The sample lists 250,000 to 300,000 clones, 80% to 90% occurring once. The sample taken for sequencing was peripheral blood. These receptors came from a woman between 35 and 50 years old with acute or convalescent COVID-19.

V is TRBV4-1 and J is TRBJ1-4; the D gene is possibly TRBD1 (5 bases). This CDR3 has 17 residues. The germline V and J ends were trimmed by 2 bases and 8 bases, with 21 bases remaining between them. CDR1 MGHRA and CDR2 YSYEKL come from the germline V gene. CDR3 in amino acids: CASSQNHLSTAGEKLFF. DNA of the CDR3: TGCGCCAGCAGCCAAAACCACCTAAGTACGGCAGGGGAAAAACTGTTTTTT.

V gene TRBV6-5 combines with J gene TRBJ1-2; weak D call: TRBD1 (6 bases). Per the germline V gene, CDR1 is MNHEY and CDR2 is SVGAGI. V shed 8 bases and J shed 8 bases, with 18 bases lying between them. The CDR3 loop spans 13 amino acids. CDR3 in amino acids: CASPGHTVRGYTF. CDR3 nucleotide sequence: TGTGCCAGCCCGGGACACACCGTTCGGGGCTACACCTTC.

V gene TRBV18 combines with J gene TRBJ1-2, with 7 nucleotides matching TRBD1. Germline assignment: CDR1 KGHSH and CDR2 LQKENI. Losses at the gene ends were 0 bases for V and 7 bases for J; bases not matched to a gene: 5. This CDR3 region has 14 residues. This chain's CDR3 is CASSPPTGAGGYTF. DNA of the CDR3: TGTGCCAGCTCACCACCAACAGGGGCTGGTGGCTACACCTTC.

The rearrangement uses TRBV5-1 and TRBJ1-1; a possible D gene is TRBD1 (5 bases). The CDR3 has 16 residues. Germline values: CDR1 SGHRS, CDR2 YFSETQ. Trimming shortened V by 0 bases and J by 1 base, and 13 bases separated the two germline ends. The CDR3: CASSLAPQGTNTEAFF. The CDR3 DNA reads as TGCGCCAGCAGCTTGGCCCCCCAGGGAACGAACACTGAAGCTTTCTTT.

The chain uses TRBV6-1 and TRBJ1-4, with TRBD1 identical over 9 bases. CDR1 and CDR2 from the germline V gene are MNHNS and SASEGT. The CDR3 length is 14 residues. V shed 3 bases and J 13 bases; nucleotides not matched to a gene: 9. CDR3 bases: TGTGCCAGCAGTGAGTGGACAGGGGATAAGGGACTGTTTTTT. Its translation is CASSEWTGDKGLFF.

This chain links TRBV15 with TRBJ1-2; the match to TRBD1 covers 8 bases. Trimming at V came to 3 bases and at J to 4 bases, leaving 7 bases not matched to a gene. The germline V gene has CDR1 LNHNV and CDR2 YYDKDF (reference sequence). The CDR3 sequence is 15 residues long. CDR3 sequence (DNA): TGTGCCACCAGCAGTTCTGGACAGGGAACCTATGGCTACACCTTC. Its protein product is CATSSSGQGTYGYTF.

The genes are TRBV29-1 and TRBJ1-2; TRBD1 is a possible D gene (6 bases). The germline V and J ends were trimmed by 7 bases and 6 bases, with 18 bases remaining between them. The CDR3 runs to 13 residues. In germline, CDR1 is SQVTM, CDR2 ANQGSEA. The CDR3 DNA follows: TGCAGCGCCCGGGACACTGGTTTTGATGGCTACACCTTC. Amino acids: CSARDTGFDGYTF.

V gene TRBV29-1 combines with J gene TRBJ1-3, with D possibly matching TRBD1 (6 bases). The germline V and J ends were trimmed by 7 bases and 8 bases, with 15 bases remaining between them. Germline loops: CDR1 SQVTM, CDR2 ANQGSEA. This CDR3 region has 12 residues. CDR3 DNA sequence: TGCAGCGCCGGGACAAAAAGGGACACCATATATTTT. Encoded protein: CSAGTKRDTIYF.

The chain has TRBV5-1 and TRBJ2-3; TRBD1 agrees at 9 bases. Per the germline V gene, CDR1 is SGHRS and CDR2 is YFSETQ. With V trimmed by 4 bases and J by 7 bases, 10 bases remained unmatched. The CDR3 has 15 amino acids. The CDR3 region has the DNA TGCGCCAGCAGCCTCGGGGACAGGGAGAGGAATACGCAGTATTTT. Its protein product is CASSLGDRERNTQYF.

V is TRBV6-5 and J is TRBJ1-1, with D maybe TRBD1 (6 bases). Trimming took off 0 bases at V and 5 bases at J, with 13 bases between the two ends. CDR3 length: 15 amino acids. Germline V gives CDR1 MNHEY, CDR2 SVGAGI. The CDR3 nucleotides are TGTGCCAGCAGTTACTCGTCAGGGGAGGGAACTGAAGCTTTCTTT. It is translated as CASSYSSGEGTEAFF.

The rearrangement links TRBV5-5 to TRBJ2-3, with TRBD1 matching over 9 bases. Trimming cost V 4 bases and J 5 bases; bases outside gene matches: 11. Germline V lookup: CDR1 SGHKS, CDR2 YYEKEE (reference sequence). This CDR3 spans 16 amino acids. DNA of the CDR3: TGTGCCAGCAGCACCGCTCCGACAGGGGGTCAAGATACGCAGTATTTT. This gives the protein CASSTAPTGGQDTQYF.

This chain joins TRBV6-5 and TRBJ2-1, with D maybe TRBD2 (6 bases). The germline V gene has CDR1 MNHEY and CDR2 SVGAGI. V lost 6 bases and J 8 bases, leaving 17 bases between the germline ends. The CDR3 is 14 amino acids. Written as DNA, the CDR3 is TGTGCCAGCAGAACGACTAGTGGTAACTATGAGCAGTTCTTC. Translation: CASRTTSGNYEQFF.

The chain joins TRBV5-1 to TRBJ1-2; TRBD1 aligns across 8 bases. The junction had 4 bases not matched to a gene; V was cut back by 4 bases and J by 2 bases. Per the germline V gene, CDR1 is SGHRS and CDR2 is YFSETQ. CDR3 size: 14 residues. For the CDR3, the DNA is TGCGCCAGCAGCCGCGGGACAGGAAACTATGGCTACACCTTC. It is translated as CASSRGTGNYGYTF.

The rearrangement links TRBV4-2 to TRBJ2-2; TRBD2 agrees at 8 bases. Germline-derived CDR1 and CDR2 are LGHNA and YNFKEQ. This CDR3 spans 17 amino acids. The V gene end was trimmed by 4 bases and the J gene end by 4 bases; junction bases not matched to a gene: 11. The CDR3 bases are TGTGCCAGCAGCCCCCGGGCGGGGGGCCCGGGCACCGGGGAGCTGTTTTTT. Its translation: CASSPRAGGPGTGELFF.

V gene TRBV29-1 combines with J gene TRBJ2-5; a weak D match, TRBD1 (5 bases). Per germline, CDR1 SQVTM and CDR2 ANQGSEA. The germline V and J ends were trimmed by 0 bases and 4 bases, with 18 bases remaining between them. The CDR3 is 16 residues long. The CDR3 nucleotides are TGCAGCGTTGAAGATCTAAAGGACACACGTATAGAGACCCAGTACTTC. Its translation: CSVEDLKDTRIETQYF.

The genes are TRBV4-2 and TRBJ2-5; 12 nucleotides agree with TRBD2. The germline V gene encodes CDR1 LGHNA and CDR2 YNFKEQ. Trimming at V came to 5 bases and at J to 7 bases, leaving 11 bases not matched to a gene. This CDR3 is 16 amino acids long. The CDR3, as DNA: TGTGCCAGCAGCGTCCCTAGCGGGGGGGCCGAGGGGACCCAGTACTTC. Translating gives CASSVPSGGAEGTQYF.

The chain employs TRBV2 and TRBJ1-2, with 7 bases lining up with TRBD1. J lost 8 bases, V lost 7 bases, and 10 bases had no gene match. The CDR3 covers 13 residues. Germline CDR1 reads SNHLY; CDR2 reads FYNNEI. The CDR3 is CASKQGPAWGYTF. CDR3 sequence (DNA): TGTGCCAGCAAACAGGGGCCCGCCTGGGGCTACACCTTC. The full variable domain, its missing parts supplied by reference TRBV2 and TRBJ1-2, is EPEVTQTPSHQVTQMGQEVILRCVPISNHLYFYWYRQILGQKVEFLVSFYNNEISEKSEIFDDQFSVERPDGSNFTLKIRSTKLEDSAMYFCASKQGPAWGYTFGSGTRLTVV.

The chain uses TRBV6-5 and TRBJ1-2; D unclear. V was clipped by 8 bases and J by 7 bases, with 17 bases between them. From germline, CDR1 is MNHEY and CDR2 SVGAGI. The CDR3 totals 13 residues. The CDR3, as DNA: TGTGCCAGCTTCCGGAGGAATGACGCTGGCTACACCTTC. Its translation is CASFRRNDAGYTF.

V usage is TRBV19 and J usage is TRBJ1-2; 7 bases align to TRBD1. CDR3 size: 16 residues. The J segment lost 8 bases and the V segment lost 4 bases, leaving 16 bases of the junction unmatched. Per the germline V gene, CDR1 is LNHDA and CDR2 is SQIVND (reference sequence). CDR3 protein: CASSKSGGTASIGYTF. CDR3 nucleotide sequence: TGTGCCAGTAGTAAGTCTGGCGGGACAGCCTCTATCGGCTACACCTTC.

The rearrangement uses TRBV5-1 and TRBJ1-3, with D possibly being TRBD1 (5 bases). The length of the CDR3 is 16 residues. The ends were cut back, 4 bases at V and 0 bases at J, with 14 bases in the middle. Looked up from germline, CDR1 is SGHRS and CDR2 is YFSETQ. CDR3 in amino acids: CASSPEGDFSGNTIYF. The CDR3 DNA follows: TGCGCCAGCAGCCCCGAAGGGGATTTCTCTGGAAACACCATATATTTT.

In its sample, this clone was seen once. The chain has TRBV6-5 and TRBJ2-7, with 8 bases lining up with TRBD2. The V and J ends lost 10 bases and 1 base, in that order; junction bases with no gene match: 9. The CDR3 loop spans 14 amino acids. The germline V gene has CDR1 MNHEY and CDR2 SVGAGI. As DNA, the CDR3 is TGTGCCACCCTCCCCGGGGGGGGATCCTACGAGCAGTACGTC. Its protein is CATLPGGGSYEQYV.

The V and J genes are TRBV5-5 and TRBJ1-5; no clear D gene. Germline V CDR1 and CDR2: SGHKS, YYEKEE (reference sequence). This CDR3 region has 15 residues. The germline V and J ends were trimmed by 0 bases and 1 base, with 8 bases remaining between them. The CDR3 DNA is TGTGCCAGCAGCTTGGTGGCCGGGAGCAATCAGCCCCAGCATTTT. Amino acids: CASSLVAGSNQPQHF.